The 30 T cell receptor beta chains in this list originate from one sample, sequenced in a study of blood T cells in healthy people across ages. A sample-barcoded 5' primer and a J-beta primer mix were used in a second PCR of roughly 7 to 12 cycles. Using its own MiXCR run on the 5' RACE reads, TCRdb lists one record per CDR3 protein. In the table there are some 800,000 distinct CDR3 sequences, around two fifths of which are singletons. Sequenced input: blood. The receptors shown here come from a man aged 55 to 70 in good health.

This clonotype appeared many times. It may be a read error: a sequence one base away is much more abundant. The chain joins TRBV11-2 to TRBJ2-5; a possible D gene is TRBD2 (6 bases). The CDR3 loop spans 13 amino acids. Trimming shortened V by 0 bases and J by 11 bases, and 13 bases separated the two germline ends. CDR1 and CDR2 from the germline V gene are SGHAT and FQNNGV. CDR3 sequence reads: CASSLDMRDEQYF. The DNA of the CDR3 is TGTGCCAGCAGCTTAGACATGCGGGATGAGCAGTACTTC.

The chain links TRBV4-1 to TRBJ1-1, with a tentative D call TRBD1 (6 bases). Germline V gene lookup returns CDR1 MGHRA and CDR2 YSYEKL. Deletions cut 3 bases from V and 0 bases from J, with 14 bases between. This CDR3 is built from 16 residues. The CDR3 spells CASSHRGGGMNTEAFF. The CDR3 DNA follows: TGCGCCAGCAGCCACAGGGGTGGGGGCATGAACACTGAAGCTTTCTTT.

This clonotype was detected only a few times. The chain employs TRBV9 and TRBJ2-5, with TRBD2 matching over 13 bases. J gave up 5 bases and V 0 bases, and 7 bases lay outside the gene matches. CDR1 SGDLS and CDR2 YYNGEE come from the germline V gene. The CDR3 runs 17 residues. In nucleotides, the CDR3 is TGTGCCAGCAGCGTAGCTCCACTAGCGGGGGGGCTGGAGACCCAGTACTTC. It is translated as CASSVAPLAGGLETQYF.

This chain joins TRBV12-3 or TRBV12-4 and TRBJ2-5, with D perhaps TRBD1 (6 bases). The CDR3 runs 14 residues. With 7 bases removed from V and 1 base from J, the gap between germline ends came to 13 bases. The DNA for the CDR3 is TGTGCCAGCACCCGTTCCAGGGGCCAAGAGACCCAGTACTTC. Amino acid sequence: CASTRSRGQETQYF.

This clonotype was found a few times. The V gene is TRBV30, the J gene TRBJ2-5; 10 bases agree with TRBD2. The CDR3 is made up of 15 amino acids. The germline V gene has CDR1 GTSNPN and CDR2 SVGIG (reference sequence). Trimming removed 0 bases from V and 2 bases from J; junction bases left unmatched: 3. CDR3: CAWSVLSGGQETQYF. DNA of the CDR3: TGTGCCTGGAGTGTACTTAGCGGGGGGCAAGAGACCCAGTACTTC. The full variable domain, in which reference TRBV30 and TRBJ2-5 provide the parts outside the CDR3, is SQTIHQWPATLVQPVGSPLSLECTVEGTSNPNLYWYRQAAGRGLQLLFYSVGIGQISSEVPQNLSASRPQDRQFILSSKKLLLSDSGFYLCAWSVLSGGQETQYFGPGTRLLVL.

This clonotype has a single count. V gene TRBV20-1 combines with J gene TRBJ2-1; 7 bases are a match to TRBD2. Losses at the gene ends were 5 bases for V and 1 base for J; bases not matched to a gene: 11. The CDR3 length is 16 residues. Germline V gene lookup returns CDR1 DFQATT and CDR2 SNEGSKA (reference sequence). The CDR3 DNA sequence: TGCAGTGCTGATACTAGCGAGGGCTTTTCCTACAATGAGCAGTTCTTC. It translates to CSADTSEGFSYNEQFF.

The chain carries TRBV5-1 and TRBJ1-4; TRBD1 is a possible D gene (5 bases). CDR1 SGHRS and CDR2 YFSETQ come from the germline V gene. V lost 0 bases and J lost 8, with 14 bases in between. The CDR3 totals 15 residues. The CDR3 coding sequence is TGCGCCAGCAGCTTGGGAGGACACAAGGACGAAAAACTGTTTTTT. This sequence encodes CASSLGGHKDEKLFF.

This clonotype has more than one count but fewer than ten. The chain couples TRBV20-1 to TRBJ2-7; 7 nucleotides line up with TRBD1. The junction had 9 bases not matched to a gene; V was cut back by 2 bases and J by 5 bases. Germline V gives CDR1 DFQATT, CDR2 SNEGSKA (reference sequence). The CDR3 is 14 residues long. The CDR3 region is CSARRGGRSNEQYF. CDR3 coding DNA: TGCAGTGCTAGACGAGGGGGCCGGTCGAACGAGCAGTACTTC.

The chain employs TRBV7-2 and TRBJ2-7; perhaps TRBD1 as D (5 bases). Deletions cut 5 bases from V and 6 bases from J, with 14 bases between. CDR3 length: 13 amino acids. Germline CDR1 and CDR2: SGHTA and FQGNSA. CDR3 coding DNA: TGTGCCAGCAGCCCGGACACATTTTTCGAGCAGTACTTC. It translates to CASSPDTFFEQYF.

The chain links TRBV9 to TRBJ1-2; maybe TRBD1 (5 bases). V was pared by 3 bases and J by 4 bases, with 19 bases between. CDR1 SGDLS and CDR2 YYNGEE come from the germline V gene. This CDR3 contains 16 residues. CDR3 in amino acids: CASSGFPGGGSYGYTF. CDR3 DNA sequence: TGTGCCAGCAGCGGATTCCCCGGGGGGGGTTCCTATGGCTACACCTTC. Combining the CDR3 with reference TRBV9 and TRBJ1-2 gives the whole variable domain DSGVTQTPKHLITATGQRVTLRCSPRSGDLSVYWYQQSLDQGLQFLIQYYNGEERAKGNILERFSAQQFPDLHSELNLSSLELGDSALYFCASSGFPGGGSYGYTFGSGTRLTVV.

The table lists this clonotype with many counts. Here the CDR3 DNA reads TGTGCCAGCAGCCTCCAAGGGGGGCCCACCGATACGCAGTATTTT. It specifies CASSLQGGPTDTQYF. V gene TRBV28 combines with J gene TRBJ2-3; either TRBD1 or TRBD2 may supply D (6 bases each). The CDR3 has 15 amino acids. Looked up from germline, CDR1 is MDHEN and CDR2 is SYDVKM. V was cut by 6 bases and J by 6 bases, with 19 bases left in between.

The J gene is TRBJ1-1, the V gene TRBV4-1; D gene unclear. Deletions cut 4 bases from V and 4 bases from J, with 16 bases between. Per the germline V gene, CDR1 is MGHRA and CDR2 is YSYEKL. This CDR3 comprises 15 residues. The CDR3 nucleotides are TGCGCCAGCAGCCGCGGCGGACCCAGGCCCACTGAAGCTTTCTTT. Translating it yields CASSRGGPRPTEAFF.

This chain uses TRBV6-6 with TRBJ2-6, with a tentative D call TRBD1 (6 bases). Trimming left V 7 bases short and J 0 bases short, with 10 bases between. CDR1 and CDR2 (germline): MNHNY, SVGAGI (reference sequence). The CDR3 contains 15 residues. DNA of the CDR3: TGTGCCAGCAAGAACAGGGACTCTGGGGCCAACGTCCTGACTTTC. Protein: CASKNRDSGANVLTF.

This clonotype has only a few counts. The rearrangement uses TRBV7-2 and TRBJ2-7; no firm D call. This CDR3 has 13 residues. CDR1 and CDR2 from the germline V gene are SGHTA and FQGNSA. V lost 5 bases and J 4 bases, leaving 12 bases between the germline ends. CDR3 sequence: CASSLNIRYEQYF. The CDR3 DNA reads TGTGCCAGCAGCCTCAACATCCGATACGAGCAGTACTTC.

This clonotype appeared many times. The V and J genes are TRBV10-3 and TRBJ2-7; 12 positions match TRBD1. The CDR3 has 15 amino acids. J was trimmed by 3 bases and V by 6 bases; bases with no gene match: 6. Germline V gene lookup returns CDR1 ENHRY and CDR2 SYGVKD. CDR3 region: CAIRAGTGGNYEQYF. The CDR3 DNA is TGTGCCATCAGGGCCGGGACAGGGGGCAACTACGAGCAGTACTTC.

The chain couples TRBV6-2 or TRBV6-3 to TRBJ1-1; 11 positions match TRBD1. CDR1 is MNHEY, CDR2 SVGEGT, per germline. This CDR3 contains 15 residues. Unmatched junction bases numbered 7, after V lost 5 bases and J lost 5 bases. CDR3 sequence (DNA): TGTGCCAGCAGTGATGGACAGGGGGCGGTTACTGAAGCTTTCTTT. It is translated as CASSDGQGAVTEAFF.

This clonotype was found a few times. The genes are TRBV20-1 and TRBJ2-1; D is tentatively TRBD1 or TRBD2 (6 bases each). V was pared by 5 bases and J by 3 bases, with 20 bases between. The germline CDR1 and CDR2 sequences are DFQATT and SNEGSKA (reference sequence). The CDR3 loop spans 16 amino acids. CDR3 protein: CSAGGSDSEYYNEQFF. CDR3 bases: TGCAGTGCTGGGGGGTCGGACAGCGAATACTACAATGAGCAGTTCTTC.

V gene TRBV29-1 combines with J gene TRBJ2-3, with a weak D call TRBD1 (6 bases). The CDR3 is 17 residues long. The V gene lost 6 bases and the J gene lost 0 bases, with 22 bases spanning the gap. CDR1 and CDR2 (germline): SQVTM, ANQGSEA. The CDR3 reads CSVFGRTGKPSTDTQYF. The CDR3 DNA is TGCAGCGTGTTTGGCCGAACAGGGAAACCTAGCACAGATACGCAGTATTTT.

Here the CDR3 DNA reads TGTGCCAACATGAAAGGACAGGGGTATGGCTACACCTTC. Protein sequence: CANMKGQGYGYTF. The rearrangement links TRBV2 to TRBJ1-2; 9 bases are shared with TRBD1. The length of the CDR3 is 13 residues. Germline trimming cut 10 bases from V and 5 bases from J; bases unmatched to any gene: 8. The V gene's germline CDR1 is SNHLY and CDR2 FYNNEI.

The V call is TRBV4-1, the J call TRBJ1-1; weak D call: TRBD1 (5 bases). Per the germline V gene, CDR1 is MGHRA and CDR2 is YSYEKL. The CDR3 contains 15 residues. V was pared by 0 bases and J by 5 bases, with 13 bases between. This CDR3 reads CASSQDPGEGTEAFF. The CDR3 DNA reads as TGCGCCAGCAGCCAAGATCCCGGGGAGGGGACTGAAGCTTTCTTT.

The chain combines TRBV6-2 or TRBV6-3 with TRBJ2-5; D unclear. Germline V lookup: CDR1 MNHEY, CDR2 SVGEGT. The CDR3 is 13 amino acids. Trimming left V 6 bases short and J 1 base short, with 9 bases between. Here the CDR3 DNA reads TGTGCCAGCAGCTCCTACATCCAAGAGACCCAGTACTTC. Translating it yields CASSSYIQETQYF.

This clonotype was detected a few times. The chain employs TRBV7-2 and TRBJ1-2; tentatively, D is TRBD1 (6 bases). The germline V gene has CDR1 SGHTA and CDR2 FQGNSA. The CDR3 contains 14 residues. Trimming stripped 5 bases from V and 3 bases from J, with 13 bases between. The CDR3 DNA is TGTGCCAGCAGCCCAAGTGGGACACACTATGGCTACACCTTC. This codes for CASSPSGTHYGYTF. Full variable domain (rest looked up from reference TRBV7-2 and TRBJ1-2): GAGVSQSPSNKVTEKGKDVELRCDPISGHTALYWYRQSLGQGLEFLIYFQGNSAPDKSGLPSDRFSAERTGGSVSTLTIQRTQQEDSAVYLCASSPSGTHYGYTFGSGTRLTVV.

This clonotype was counted between two and nine times. V usage is TRBV10-3 and J usage is TRBJ2-1; a weak D match, TRBD2 (5 bases). The CDR3 is 14 residues long. The V gene's germline CDR1 is ENHRY and CDR2 SYGVKD. Trimming removed 6 bases from V and 6 bases from J, with 15 bases in between. Written as DNA, the CDR3 is TGTGCCATCAGGGAGGAGGCTCGGGGCAATGAGCAGTTCTTC. Translation: CAIREEARGNEQFF.

The chain carries TRBV6-6 and TRBJ2-4; D is unclear. V was pared by 2 bases and J by 0 bases, with 8 bases between. CDR1 MNHNY and CDR2 SVGAGI come from the germline V gene (reference sequence). This CDR3 spans 15 amino acids. Written as DNA, the CDR3 is TGTGCCAGCAGTTACGCACAGTTAGCCAAAAACATTCAGTACTTC. This codes for CASSYAQLAKNIQYF.

This clonotype was observed at least ten times. The chain is built from TRBV7-2 and TRBJ1-2; 9 bases line up with TRBD1. There are 17 residues in the CDR3. Germline assignment: CDR1 SGHTA and CDR2 FQGNSA. The trim removed 3 bases at V and 4 bases at J, leaving 12 bases unmatched. This CDR3 is CASSLNPGQGPFYGYTF. The DNA for the CDR3 is TGTGCCAGCAGCTTGAATCCGGGACAGGGACCTTTCTATGGCTACACCTTC. Using reference TRBV7-2 and TRBJ1-2 for the parts outside the CDR3, the full variable domain is GAGVSQSPSNKVTEKGKDVELRCDPISGHTALYWYRQSLGQGLEFLIYFQGNSAPDKSGLPSDRFSAERTGGSVSTLTIQRTQQEDSAVYLCASSLNPGQGPFYGYTFGSGTRLTVV.

As concerns this clonotype: A much larger clone lies a single base off, so this may be a read error. This sequence joins TRBV7-2 and TRBJ2-5, with 10 bases matching TRBD2. The germline gives CDR1 SGHTA, CDR2 FQGNSA. This CDR3 comprises 14 residues. Trimming cost V 1 base and J 13 bases; bases outside gene matches: 9. The CDR3 nucleotides are TGTGCCAGCAGCTTAGATCCTCTAGCGGGGGATCTGTACTTC. Amino acids: CASSLDPLAGDLYF.

There are many counts of this clonotype. This rearrangement joins TRBV7-2 to TRBJ2-5, with unresolved D. The CDR3 length is 15 residues. V lost 2 bases and J 2 bases, leaving 12 bases between the germline ends. Per the germline V gene, CDR1 is SGHTA and CDR2 is FQGNSA. This CDR3 reads CASSLSPDGQETQYF. The CDR3 coding sequence is TGTGCCAGCAGCTTATCTCCGGACGGACAAGAGACCCAGTACTTC.

V gene TRBV3-1 combines with J gene TRBJ1-1; D remains unclear. V dropped 2 bases and J dropped 10 bases, with 17 bases sitting between them. CDR3 length: 14 amino acids. Germline CDR1 and CDR2: LGHDT and YNNKEL (reference sequence). CDR3 DNA sequence: TGTGCCAGCAGCCAATCCGGGTCCCAAGTCGGAGCTTTCTTT. Translation gives CASSQSGSQVGAFF.

The rearrangement joins TRBV9 to TRBJ1-2; D remains ambiguous. CDR3 length: 14 amino acids. Between the trimmed V and J ends, which lost 4 bases and 6 bases, there was a span of 16 bases. Germline V lookup: CDR1 SGDLS, CDR2 YYNGEE. CDR3 nucleotide sequence: TGTGCCAGCAGCCCGACGCCGGAGGCAAATGGCTACACCTTC. Protein product: CASSPTPEANGYTF. Drawing the rest from reference TRBV9 and TRBJ1-2, the complete variable domain is DSGVTQTPKHLITATGQRVTLRCSPRSGDLSVYWYQQSLDQGLQFLIQYYNGEERAKGNILERFSAQQFPDLHSELNLSSLELGDSALYFCASSPTPEANGYTFGSGTRLTVV.

In the case of this clonotype: One end of the junction varies from germline; a read error may be responsible. The V gene is TRBV18, the J gene TRBJ2-1, with D possibly being TRBD2 (5 bases). This CDR3 contains 13 residues. Germline CDR1 KGHSH, CDR2 LQKENI. The CDR3 loop is CASSPEAEDEQFF. DNA for the CDR3: TGTGCCAGTTCACCAGAAGCGGAGGATGAGCAGTTCTTC.